This T cell receptor beta chain appears in the sequencing data of a study of shared clonotypes between healthy human individuals. Findings of the study overall: Donor scarcity curtailed the genetic and exposure-history diversity represented herein. Of the naive CD4 clonotypes, about 5.4% were shared across several donors.

CDR3 length equals 16 residues. The trim removed 0 bases at V and 3 bases at J, leaving 7 bases unmatched. Germline V gene lookup returns CDR1 MGHDK and CDR2 SYGVNS. Deep was the level at which the assay was run. Genomic DNA (from each subset) was split evenly across several immunoSEQ plates. Method: immunoSEQ multiplex PCR; TCRdb's copy keeps in-frame clones and lacks some. Of over 2 million clones in the sample, approximately 95% were seen once. A remark on this clone: Its antigen is currently unknown.

Source material: naive CD4+ T cells sorted from blood. Subset of the sample: CD45RA+ positively selected. This sequence was found in a man aged 18 to 30 in good health. This chain uses TRBV25-1 with TRBJ2-7; TRBD2 matches at 8 bases. CDR3 in amino acids: CASSEYKSGGYYEQYF. DNA for the CDR3: TGTGCCAGCAGTGAATATAAGAGCGGGGGATACTACGAGCAGTACTTC.